In this sample, the clone carrying this T cell receptor beta chain turned up many times. Its antigen is not known. Transcripts of RNA were the source for amplifying TCR beta CDR3 regions. HTBI primers were used in a first-round RT-PCR, which preceded a second-round multiplex PCR. TCRdb called the multiplex PCR reads again in MiXCR, with one record for every CDR3 protein. The profile shows about 210,000 distinct CDR3 sequences, less than 30% of them singletons. J gave up 2 bases and V 5 bases, and 7 bases lay outside the gene matches. CDR3 size: 15 residues. The germline V gene has CDR1 LNHDA and CDR2 SQIVND (reference sequence). Patients were diagnosed from clinical symptoms, serum thyroxine, TRAb, thyroid ultrasound and orbital computed tomography. This sample was taken from a study of Graves' ophthalmopathy and Graves' hyperthyroidism. Findings and caveats of the study: The model predicted progression of ophthalmopathy with a sensitivity of roughly 69%, and its specificity was 72.22%.

Specimen: peripheral blood. The chain is built from TRBV19 and TRBJ2-7; TRBD1 matches 9 bases. The receptor comes from a man between 45 and 60 years old with Graves' ophthalmopathy. CDR3 nucleotides: TGTGCCAGTAGTTCACAGGGGGCTTTTGCCTACGAGCAGTACTTC. Translating gives CASSSQGAFAYEQYF.